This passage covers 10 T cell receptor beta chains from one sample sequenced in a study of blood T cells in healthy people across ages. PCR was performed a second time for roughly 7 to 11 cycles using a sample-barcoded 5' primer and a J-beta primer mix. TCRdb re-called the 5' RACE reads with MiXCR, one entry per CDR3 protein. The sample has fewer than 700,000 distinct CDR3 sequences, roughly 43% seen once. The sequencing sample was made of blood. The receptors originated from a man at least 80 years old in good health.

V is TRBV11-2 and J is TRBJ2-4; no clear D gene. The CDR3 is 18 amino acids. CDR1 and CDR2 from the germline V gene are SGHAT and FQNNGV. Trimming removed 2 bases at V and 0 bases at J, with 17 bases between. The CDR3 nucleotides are TGTGCCAGCAGCTTAAGCTTAGGGCGGCTTCTAGCCAAAAACATTCAGTACTTC. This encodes CASSLSLGRLLAKNIQYF.

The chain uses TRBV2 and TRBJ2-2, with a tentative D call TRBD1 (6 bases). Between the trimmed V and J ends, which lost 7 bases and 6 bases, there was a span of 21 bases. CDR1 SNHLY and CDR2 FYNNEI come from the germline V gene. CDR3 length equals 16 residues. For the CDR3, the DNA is TGTGCCAGCAATGCCGGACAGCTGTTAAGCCCCGGGGAGCTGTTTTTT. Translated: CASNAGQLLSPGELFF.

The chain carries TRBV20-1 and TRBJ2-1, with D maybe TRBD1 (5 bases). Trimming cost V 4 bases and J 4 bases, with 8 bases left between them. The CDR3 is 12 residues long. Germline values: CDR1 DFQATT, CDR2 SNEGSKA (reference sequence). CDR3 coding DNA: TGCAGTGCTACTCAGGGTTACAATGAGCAGTTCTTC. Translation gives CSATQGYNEQFF.

CDR3 protein: CASSGAGDVGETQYF. The CDR3 DNA follows: TGTGCCAGCAGCGGCGCGGGAGATGTGGGGGAGACCCAGTACTTC. The J gene is TRBJ2-5, the V gene TRBV9; 7 bases are a match to TRBD2. V lost 3 bases to trimming and J lost 5 bases; unmatched junction nucleotides: 10. This CDR3 is 15 amino acids long. Per the germline V gene, CDR1 is SGDLS and CDR2 is YYNGEE.

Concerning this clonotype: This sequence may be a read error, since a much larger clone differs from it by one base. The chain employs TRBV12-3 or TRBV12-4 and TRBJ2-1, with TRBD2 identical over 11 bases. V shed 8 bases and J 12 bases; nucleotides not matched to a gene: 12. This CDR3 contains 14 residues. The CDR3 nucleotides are TGTGCCAGCCTGCCTAGCGGGGGGTGGTATGGGCAGTTCTTC. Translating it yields CASLPSGGWYGQFF.

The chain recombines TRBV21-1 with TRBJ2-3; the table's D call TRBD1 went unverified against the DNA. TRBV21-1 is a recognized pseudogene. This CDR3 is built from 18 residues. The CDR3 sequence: CASSNPRDRGEMADTQYF. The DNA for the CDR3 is TGTGCCAGCAGCAACCCCCGGGACAGGGGCGAGATGGCGGATACGCAGTATTTT.

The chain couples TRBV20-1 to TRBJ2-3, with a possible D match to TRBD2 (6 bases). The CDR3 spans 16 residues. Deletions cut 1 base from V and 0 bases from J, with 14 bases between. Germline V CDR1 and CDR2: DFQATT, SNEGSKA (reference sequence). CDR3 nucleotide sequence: TGCAGTGCTAGAGGGGGACTTACCGTTAGCACAGATACGCAGTATTTT. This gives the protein CSARGGLTVSTDTQYF.

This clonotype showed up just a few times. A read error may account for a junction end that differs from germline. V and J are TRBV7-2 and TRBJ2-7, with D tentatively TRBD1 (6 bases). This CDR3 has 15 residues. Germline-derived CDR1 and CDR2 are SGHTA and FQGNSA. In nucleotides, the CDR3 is TGTGCCATCAGCTCCAGACAGGTGATCTCCTACGAGCAGTACTTC. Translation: CAISSRQVISYEQYF. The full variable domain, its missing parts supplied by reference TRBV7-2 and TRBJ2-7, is GAGVSQSPSNKVTEKGKDVELRCDPISGHTALYWYRQSLGQGLEFLIYFQGNSAPDKSGLPSDRFSAERTGGSVSTLTIQRTQQEDSAVYLCAISSRQVISYEQYFGPGTRLTVT.

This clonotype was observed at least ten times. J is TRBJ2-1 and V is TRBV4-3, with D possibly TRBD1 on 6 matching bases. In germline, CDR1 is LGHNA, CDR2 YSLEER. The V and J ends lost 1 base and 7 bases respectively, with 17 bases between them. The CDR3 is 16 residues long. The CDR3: CASSQGLGQGLNEQFF. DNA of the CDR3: TGCGCCAGCAGCCAAGGATTAGGCCAGGGGTTGAATGAGCAGTTCTTC.

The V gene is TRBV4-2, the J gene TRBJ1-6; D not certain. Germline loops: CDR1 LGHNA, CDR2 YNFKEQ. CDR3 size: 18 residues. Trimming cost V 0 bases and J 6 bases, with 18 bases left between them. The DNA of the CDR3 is TGTGCCAGCAGCCAAGATTTGATAGGCAGGCAGATTAATTCACCCCTCCACTTT. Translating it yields CASSQDLIGRQINSPLHF.